The 29 T cell receptor beta chains below were found in one sample sequenced in a study of T cell responses to AZD1222 COVID-19 vaccine. Data came from immunoSEQ multiplex PCR; TCRdb stores just in-frame clones and leaves some out. The table has fewer than 200,000 clones, 94% seen once. Here the sequenced sample was peripheral blood, taken 28 days after the second AZD1222 dose. The receptor set was obtained from an adult who received the AZD1222 COVID-19 vaccine.

The chain recombines TRBV5-1 with TRBJ2-3; either TRBD1 or TRBD2 may supply D (5 bases each). V was cut by 0 bases and J by 4 bases, with 24 bases left in between. This CDR3 has 19 amino acids. CDR1 and CDR2 (germline): SGHRS, YFSETQ. CDR3 bases: TGCGCCAGCAGCTTGGGTCGGGACCACTTGGGCAGAAGCTCAGATACGCAGTATTTT. Translated: CASSLGRDHLGRSSDTQYF.

The rearrangement joins TRBV9 to TRBJ1-2, with unresolved D. Germline CDR1 is SGDLS and CDR2 is YYNGEE. Trimming took off 0 bases at V and 3 bases at J, with 12 bases between the two ends. The CDR3 totals 15 residues. For the CDR3, the DNA is TGTGCCAGCAGCGTAGGGGCGGCCCGCGACTATGGCTACACCTTC. It specifies CASSVGAARDYGYTF.

The gene calls are TRBV11-2 and TRBJ1-3; no clear D gene. The CDR3 has 16 residues. V gave up 5 bases and J gave up 2 bases, with 16 bases separating them. CDR1 is SGHAT and CDR2 is FQNNGV in the germline V gene. The DNA for the CDR3 is TGTGCCAGCAGCCCCGGTAGATGGAGGGCTGGAAACACCATATATTTT. It translates to CASSPGRWRAGNTIYF.

The CDR3 DNA is TGTGCCAGCAGCCTAGGGACACCTGGAAACACCATATATTTT. This codes for CASSLGTPGNTIYF. This rearrangement joins TRBV7-3 to TRBJ1-3; possible D gene TRBD1, 6 bases. The CDR3 spans 14 residues. Germline loops: CDR1 SGHTA, CDR2 FQGTGA. Trimming took off 5 bases at V and 2 bases at J, with 10 bases between the two ends.

The V call is TRBV11-3, the J call TRBJ1-1, with D uncertain. This CDR3 region has 13 residues. CDR1 and CDR2 from the germline V gene are SGHNT and YENEEA. V was clipped by 5 bases and J by 1 base, with 8 bases between them. The CDR3 reads CASSTSQNTEAFF. CDR3 in DNA: TGTGCCAGCAGCACATCACAGAACACTGAAGCTTTCTTT.

V and J are TRBV10-3 and TRBJ2-3; 9 positions match TRBD1. Germline V gene data show CDR1 as ENHRY and CDR2 as SYGVKD. V shed 6 bases, J shed 0 bases, and the junction held 4 bases outside the gene matches. This CDR3 has 15 amino acids. In DNA form, the CDR3 reads TGTGCCATCAGGGGACAGGGTGGGAGCACAGATACGCAGTATTTT. Translated: CAIRGQGGSTDTQYF.

This chain connects TRBV6-6 to TRBJ1-6; 9 nucleotides line up with TRBD1. This CDR3 contains 15 residues. V trimming: 11 bases; J trimming: 10 bases; junction bases outside the gene matches: 15. CDR1 MNHNY and CDR2 SVGAGI come from the germline V gene (reference sequence). This CDR3 is CAVRVSPGQGSPLHF. Written as DNA, the CDR3 is TGTGCCGTGAGGGTGTCCCCGGGACAGGGATCACCCCTCCACTTT.

The genes are TRBV18 and TRBJ2-4, with D unclear. The CDR3 sequence is 12 residues long. Germline V gene data show CDR1 as KGHSH and CDR2 as LQKENI. V dropped 3 bases and J dropped 5 bases, with 5 bases sitting between them. The DNA for the CDR3 is TGTGCCAGCTCACCTGGGGAAAACATTCAGTACTTC. This codes for CASSPGENIQYF. Looking up the rest from reference TRBV18 and TRBJ2-4 gives the full variable domain: NAGVMQNPRHLVRRRGQEARLRCSPMKGHSHVYWYRQLPEEGLKFMVYLQKENIIDESGMPKERFSAEFPKEGPSILRIQQVVRGDSAAYFCASSPGENIQYFGAGTRLSVL.

V usage is TRBV19 and J usage is TRBJ1-1; weak D call: TRBD1 (5 bases). The CDR3 is 17 amino acids. Trimming cost V 7 bases and J 0 bases, with 21 bases left between them. CDR1 LNHDA and CDR2 SQIVND come from the germline V gene (reference sequence). The CDR3 bases are TGTGCCAGTACCTTAGCCCCCCGCGGGGGGGTGAACACTGAAGCTTTCTTT. As protein: CASTLAPRGGVNTEAFF. Full variable domain (remainder filled in from reference TRBV19 and TRBJ1-1): DGGITQSPKYLFRKEGQNVTLSCEQNLNHDAMYWYRQDPGQGLRLIYYSQIVNDFQKGDIAEGYSVSREKKESFPLTVTSAQKNPTAFYLCASTLAPRGGVNTEAFFGQGTRLTVV.

The J gene is TRBJ1-3, the V gene TRBV4-3; possible D gene TRBD1, 5 bases. Germline lookup yields CDR1 LGHNA and CDR2 YSLEER. The CDR3 contains 17 residues. The V end lost 4 bases, the J end lost 4 bases, and 20 bases lay between the germline ends. The CDR3, as DNA: TGCGCCAGCAGCCGAACAGCCAGGTCGGACACCGGAAACACCATATATTTT. It specifies CASSRTARSDTGNTIYF.

This clone was picked up one time. This chain joins TRBV11-3 and TRBJ1-3; tentative D call: TRBD1 (6 bases). This CDR3 spans 15 amino acids. V lost 4 bases to trimming and J lost 1 base, with 11 bases between them. Germline CDR1 SGHNT, CDR2 YENEEA. The CDR3, as DNA: TGTGCCAGCAGCTCGAAACAGGGATCTGGAAACACCATATATTTT. Its protein product is CASSSKQGSGNTIYF.

The count of this clone is one. The gene calls are TRBV7-6 and TRBJ2-3; 7 nucleotides match TRBD1. CDR3 length equals 15 residues. Germline CDR1 reads SGHVS; CDR2 reads FNYEAQ. Germline trimming cut 5 bases from V and 6 bases from J; bases unmatched to any gene: 11. This CDR3 is CASSTDRPGRDTQYF. CDR3 DNA sequence: TGTGCCAGCAGCACGGACAGGCCCGGCCGGGATACGCAGTATTTT.

This clone was seen a single time. The V call is TRBV27, the J call TRBJ1-5, with D possibly TRBD1 on 6 matching bases. Looked up from germline, CDR1 is MNHEY and CDR2 is SMNVEV (reference sequence). The CDR3 contains 15 residues. V lost 2 bases and J lost 4, with 12 bases in between. CDR3 sequence reads: CASSLQATGNQPQHF. The CDR3 bases are TGTGCCAGCAGTTTACAGGCGACAGGTAATCAGCCCCAGCATTTT.

V is TRBV4-1 and J is TRBJ1-5; perhaps TRBD1 as D (6 bases). Trimming left V 0 bases short and J 4 bases short, with 10 bases between. The germline gives CDR1 MGHRA, CDR2 YSYEKL. The CDR3 is made up of 15 amino acids. The CDR3, as DNA: TGCGCCAGCAGCCAAGATTGGACAGATAATCAGCCCCAGCATTTT. It is translated as CASSQDWTDNQPQHF.

This chain links TRBV9 with TRBJ1-3; D ambiguous. V was cut by 0 bases and J by 0 bases, with 7 bases left in between. Germline values: CDR1 SGDLS, CDR2 YYNGEE. The CDR3 length is 15 residues. Here the CDR3 DNA reads TGTGCCAGCAGCGTAGAGCCTTCCTCTGGAAACACCATATATTTT. Its protein product is CASSVEPSSGNTIYF.

This clone has only a few counts. This specimen includes other DNA sequences encoding the same CDR3. The V call is TRBV11-3, the J call TRBJ2-1, with 7 bases identical to TRBD2. V was clipped by 1 base and J by 1 base; unmatched bases: 7. There are 17 residues in the CDR3. Germline CDR1 reads SGHNT; CDR2 reads YENEEA. CDR3 nucleotide sequence: TGTGCCAGCAGCTTAGTTGGGGCCGGGGGGTCCTACAATGAGCAGTTCTTC. It codes for CASSLVGAGGSYNEQFF.

The chain links TRBV7-3 to TRBJ2-1; D is ambiguous. Per germline, CDR1 SGHTA and CDR2 FQGTGA. The CDR3 length is 13 residues. V dropped 1 base and J dropped 6 bases, with 7 bases sitting between them. The DNA for the CDR3 is TGTGCCAGCAGCTTAAGCGGTAGCAATGAGCAGTTCTTC. Protein sequence: CASSLSGSNEQFF.

V and J are TRBV19 and TRBJ1-2, with D hard to call. Looked up from germline, CDR1 is LNHDA and CDR2 is SQIVND (reference sequence). The CDR3 consists of 14 residues. The ends were cut back, 4 bases at V and 4 bases at J, with 13 bases in the middle. CDR3 region: CASSNPLEGYGYTF. The CDR3 coding sequence is TGTGCCAGTAGTAACCCCCTCGAGGGCTATGGCTACACCTTC.

V is TRBV4-1 and J is TRBJ1-2; D uncertain. V was trimmed by 0 bases and J by 8 bases, leaving 19 bases between them. The germline gives CDR1 MGHRA, CDR2 YSYEKL. CDR3 length equals 16 residues. The CDR3 sequence is CASSQDQTASRSGYTF. The CDR3 coding sequence is TGCGCCAGCAGCCAAGATCAGACTGCCTCTCGATCCGGCTACACCTTC.

The V call is TRBV19, the J call TRBJ2-7, with D maybe TRBD2 (6 bases). The CDR3 is 15 amino acids. Germline V CDR1 and CDR2: LNHDA, SQIVND (reference sequence). Between the trimmed V and J ends, which lost 6 bases and 2 bases, there was a span of 17 bases. CDR3 sequence reads: CASSPLKAGAYEQYF. DNA of the CDR3: TGTGCCAGTAGCCCACTTAAAGCGGGCGCCTACGAGCAGTACTTC.

This chain joins TRBV10-1 and TRBJ2-1, with D unresolved. Germline CDR1 WNHNN, CDR2 SYGVQD (reference sequence). The CDR3 loop spans 17 amino acids. V was clipped by 0 bases and J by 0 bases, with 12 bases between them. CDR3: CASSESKGIPSYNEQFF. The CDR3, as DNA: TGCGCCAGCAGTGAGTCTAAAGGGATCCCCTCCTACAATGAGCAGTTCTTC.

V is TRBV7-9 and J is TRBJ1-2, with unresolved D. CDR1 is SEHNR, CDR2 FQNEAQ, per germline (reference sequence). Trimming stripped 3 bases from V and 4 bases from J, with 9 bases between. This CDR3 is built from 13 residues. CDR3 nucleotide sequence: TGTGCCAGCAGCTTTTCAGACTTCTATGGCTACACCTTC. Protein product: CASSFSDFYGYTF.

The chain employs TRBV7-8 and TRBJ1-4; no reliable D call. Trimming stripped 5 bases from V and 6 bases from J, with 4 bases between. The CDR3 length is 11 residues. Germline values: CDR1 SGHVS, CDR2 FQNEAQ. CDR3: CASSLHEKLFF. The CDR3 DNA is TGTGCCAGCAGCCTCCATGAAAAACTGTTTTTT.

This chain links TRBV9 with TRBJ1-2; D might be TRBD1 (5 bases). V was clipped by 0 bases and J by 2 bases, with 8 bases between them. From germline, CDR1 is SGDLS and CDR2 YYNGEE. This CDR3 contains 14 residues. CDR3 amino acids: CASSVGQLNYGYTF. The CDR3 DNA reads TGTGCCAGCAGCGTAGGACAGCTCAACTATGGCTACACCTTC.

This chain joins TRBV5-8 and TRBJ2-5; 10 nucleotides line up with TRBD2. The CDR3 spans 16 residues. Germline-derived CDR1 and CDR2 are SGHTS and YDEGEE. J was trimmed by 4 bases and V by 2 bases; bases with no gene match: 8. CDR3 sequence (DNA): TGTGCCAGCAGCTTAGGTCCTAGCGGGGGAGGAGAGACCCAGTACTTC. This encodes CASSLGPSGGGETQYF.

The chain combines TRBV7-9 with TRBJ1-1, with D perhaps TRBD1 (6 bases). Germline CDR1 SEHNR, CDR2 FQNEAQ (reference sequence). The CDR3 runs to 14 residues. Between the trimmed V and J ends, which lost 5 bases and 7 bases, there was a span of 17 bases. The CDR3 is CASSLPRRGDEAFF. Written as DNA, the CDR3 is TGTGCCAGCAGCCTACCGCGCAGGGGTGATGAAGCTTTCTTT.

V and J are TRBV2 and TRBJ1-1; D gene uncertain. From germline, CDR1 is SNHLY and CDR2 FYNNEI. V was shortened by 6 bases and J by 8 bases, with 13 bases between the two germline ends. The CDR3 is made up of 12 amino acids. CDR3 loop: CASRVTGEEAFF. In nucleotides, the CDR3 is TGTGCCAGCAGGGTAACCGGGGAGGAAGCTTTCTTT.

The chain carries TRBV4-3 and TRBJ2-5, with 12 bases that match TRBD2. Losses at the gene ends were 0 bases for V and 5 bases for J; bases not matched to a gene: 4. The CDR3 runs 16 residues. CDR1 LGHNA and CDR2 YSLEER come from the germline V gene. This CDR3 reads CASSQDLAGGLETQYF. The CDR3 nucleotides read TGCGCCAGCAGCCAAGATCTAGCGGGGGGGTTGGAGACCCAGTACTTC.

The J gene is TRBJ1-1, the V gene TRBV19; possibly TRBD1 for D (5 bases). CDR1 and CDR2 from the germline V gene are LNHDA and SQIVND (reference sequence). The length of the CDR3 is 15 residues. Trimming took off 1 base at V and 4 bases at J, with 13 bases between the two ends. The CDR3 DNA follows: TGTGCCAGTAGTATAGGGAGGGGAGGTTCCACTGAAGCTTTCTTT. Translating it yields CASSIGRGGSTEAFF.